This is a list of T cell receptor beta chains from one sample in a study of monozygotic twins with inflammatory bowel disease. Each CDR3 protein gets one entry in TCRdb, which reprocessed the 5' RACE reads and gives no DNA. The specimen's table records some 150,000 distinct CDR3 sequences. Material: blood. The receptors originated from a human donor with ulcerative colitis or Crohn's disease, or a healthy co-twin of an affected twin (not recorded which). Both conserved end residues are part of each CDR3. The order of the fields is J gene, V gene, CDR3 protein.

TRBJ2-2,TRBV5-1,CASSPRDSGGPGELFF
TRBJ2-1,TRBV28,CASNPDYTNEQFF
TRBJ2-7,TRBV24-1,CATSDSSGRTLHEQYF
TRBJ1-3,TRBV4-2,CASSQEGGGNTIYF
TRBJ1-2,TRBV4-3,CASSQDGQLYGYTF
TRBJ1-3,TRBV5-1,CASSPNSGNTIYF
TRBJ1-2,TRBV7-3,CASSLSPGADYGYTF
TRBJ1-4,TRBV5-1,CASSLGYVSGQEKLFF
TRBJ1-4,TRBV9,CASSTTPGGEKLFF
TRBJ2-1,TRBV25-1,CASSGGQGEGLFF
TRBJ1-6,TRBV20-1,CSASDLRDANSPLHF
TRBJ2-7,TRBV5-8,CASSLIGQAYEQYF
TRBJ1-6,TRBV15,CATSRDPRRQGYNSPLHF
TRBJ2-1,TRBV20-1,CSARDPSGRAHNEQFF
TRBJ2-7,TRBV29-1,CSCVAGREQYF
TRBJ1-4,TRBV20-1,CSARDRTGNEKLFF
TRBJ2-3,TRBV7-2,CASSLGSTSDTQYF
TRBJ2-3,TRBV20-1,CSARGRTGSDTQYF
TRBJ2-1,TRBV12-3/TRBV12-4,CASSPPGTELNEQFF
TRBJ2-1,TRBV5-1,CASSLEVSGNEQFF
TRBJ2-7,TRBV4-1,CASSQVRGGLVDEQYF
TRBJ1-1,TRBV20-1,CSARRGENTEAFF
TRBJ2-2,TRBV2,CASTPAGGFAGELFF
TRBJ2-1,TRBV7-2,CASSPRTSGRAFYNEQFF
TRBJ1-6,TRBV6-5,CASSWRQGGIVSPLHF
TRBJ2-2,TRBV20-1,CSAQPNLLAGGFTGELFF
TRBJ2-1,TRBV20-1,CSAQGGLEQFF
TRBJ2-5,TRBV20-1,CSAPKQGQETQYF
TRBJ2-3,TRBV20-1,CSALRGQGRADTQYF
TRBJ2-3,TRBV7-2,CASSSRTSGRGADTQYF
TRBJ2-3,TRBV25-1,CASSVGTSGRTDTQYF
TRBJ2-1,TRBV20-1,CSAMDRVVHEQFF
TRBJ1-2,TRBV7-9,CASSLARAAHRGYGYTF
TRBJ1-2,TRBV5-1,CASSSGTDYGYTF
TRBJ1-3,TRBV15,CATSRDTSGNTIYF
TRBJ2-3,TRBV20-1,CSARDRMTSGTVTDTQYF
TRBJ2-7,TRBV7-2,CASSLAGPTVSYEQYF
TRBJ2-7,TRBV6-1,CASSEDRAPYEQYF
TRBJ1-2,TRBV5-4,CASSFRQEGYGYTF